This entry describes one T cell receptor beta chain. No antigen is known for it. In germline, CDR1 is SEHNR, CDR2 FQNEAQ (reference sequence). The CDR3 length is 16 residues. V lost 4 bases and J lost 0; bases outside the gene matches: 5. This entry belongs to a study of T cells after yellow fever vaccination. UMIs and a universal primer site were added when TCR cDNA was made by 5'RACE template switching. In TCRdb, the 5' RACE reads were re-called with MiXCR into one record per CDR3 protein. The sample holds 620,000 or so distinct CDR3 sequences, roughly an eighth seen once. Study conclusions and caveats: Among primary-vaccination clones, most reappeared after the booster, at just under 98% for CD4 and approximately 88% for CD8.

The genes are TRBV7-9 and TRBJ1-4; 7 nucleotides align to TRBD1. Source: PBMCs, taken on the day of the yellow fever booster vaccination. The TCR sequence derives from a man aged 25 to 45 who received the YFV17D yellow fever vaccine. The DNA of the CDR3 is TGTGCCAGCAGCTCGGGACAGCCTGCAACTAATGAAAAACTGTTTTTT. Protein: CASSSGQPATNEKLFF.